The clone carrying this T cell receptor (beta chain) has more than one count but fewer than ten. The antigen is undetermined. The entry originates in a study of CD8 T cells in ankylosing spondylitis. MiXCR, run by TCRdb on the 5' RACE reads, gives a single entry per CDR3 protein. The repertoire includes 150,000 to 200,000 distinct CDR3 sequences, around 13% of them detected once, and about 10% sits in the top ten. CDR3 length equals 13 residues. J lost 4 bases, V lost 6 bases, and 4 bases had no gene match. Germline CDR1 and CDR2: SGHTA and FQGNSA. Points from the study as a whole: Disease-linked clones reportedly showed significant enrichment in matched ankylosing spondylitis synovial fluid. It appeared that ankylosing spondylitis blood was characterized by a TCR beta motif of roughly 8 highly homologous variants. Clones that were linked to disease were CD8+ and were relatively rare in peripheral blood.

The J gene is TRBJ2-5, the V gene TRBV7-2; 8 bases line up with TRBD1. Specimen: blood, either unsorted or a sorted T cell fraction (not recorded which). The sequence was collected from a female donor with ankylosing spondylitis or in good health (not recorded which). The CDR3 region has the DNA TGTGCCAGCAGGCGGACAGGGTCAGAGACCCAGTACTTC. It translates to CASRRTGSETQYF. The full variable domain, with the rest looked up from reference TRBV7-2 and TRBJ2-5, is GAGVSQSPSNKVTEKGKDVELRCDPISGHTALYWYRQSLGQGLEFLIYFQGNSAPDKSGLPSDRFSAERTGGSVSTLTIQRTQQEDSAVYLCASRRTGSETQYFGPGTRLLVL.